Listed below are T cell receptor beta chains from one sample, sequenced in a study of neurological immune-mediated disorders. MiXCR was run by TCRdb on the 5' RACE reads, yielding one entry per CDR3 protein. The sample lists 75,000 to 90,000 distinct CDR3 sequences; approximately 10% were seen once. Sequencing input: PBMCs. Every receptor here comes from a man in his forties in good health. Each CDR3 is given with its conserved first and last residue. The D gene is left open where the match is weak. Clone sizes are given selectively: once, few, many, or a class where the clone is expanded.

J gene: TRBJ2-6
clone size: NA
D gene: TRBD2
V gene: TRBV5-1
CDR3 protein: CASSFTGGSSGANVLTF
CDR3 DNA: TGCGCCAGCAGCTTCACGGGGGGGAGTTCTGGGGCCAACGTCCTGACTTTC

J gene: TRBJ1-1
clone size: many
D gene: NA
V gene: TRBV5-6
CDR3 protein: CASSLGSVREAFF
CDR3 DNA: TGTGCCAGCAGCTTGGGATCGGTGCGTGAAGCTTTCTTT

J gene: TRBJ2-2
clone size: NA
D gene: NA
V gene: TRBV12-3/TRBV12-4
CDR3 protein: CASSPRGTTTGELFF
CDR3 DNA: TGTGCCAGCTCCCCTCGCGGGACAACCACCGGGGAGCTGTTTTTT

J gene: TRBJ2-7
clone size: many
D gene: TRBD2
V gene: TRBV27
CDR3 protein: CASASLAGALYEQYF
CDR3 DNA: TGTGCCAGCGCATCACTAGCGGGAGCTCTCTACGAGCAGTACTTC

J gene: TRBJ1-2
clone size: many
D gene: NA
V gene: TRBV12-3/TRBV12-4
CDR3 protein: CASSLSPQGYGYTF
CDR3 DNA: TGTGCCAGCAGTCTAAGCCCACAGGGCTATGGCTACACCTTC

J gene: TRBJ2-3
clone size: many
D gene: NA
V gene: TRBV7-9
CDR3 protein: CASSILSDGPTDTQYF
CDR3 DNA: TGTGCCAGCAGCATCCTCTCGGACGGACCCACAGATACGCAGTATTTT

J gene: TRBJ1-5
clone size: many
D gene: TRBD1
V gene: TRBV24-1
CDR3 protein: CATRTGGTSYSNQPQHF
CDR3 DNA: TGTGCCACCAGAACAGGGGGCACGTCCTATAGCAATCAGCCCCAGCATTTT

J gene: TRBJ2-3
clone size: many
D gene: TRBD2
V gene: TRBV5-6
CDR3 protein: CASSYGGEGDTQYF
CDR3 DNA: TGTGCCAGCAGTTACGGGGGGGAAGGGGATACGCAGTATTTT

J gene: TRBJ2-7
clone size: many
D gene: NA
V gene: TRBV20-1
CDR3 protein: CSARNPGGQFLF
CDR3 DNA: TGCAGTGCTCGAAATCCCGGAGGACAGTTTCTCTTC

J gene: TRBJ1-2
clone size: NA
D gene: NA
V gene: TRBV20-1
CDR3 protein: CSARDPGGDNYGYTF
CDR3 DNA: TGCAGTGCTAGGGATCCAGGCGGGGATAACTATGGCTACACCTTC

J gene: TRBJ2-7
clone size: many
D gene: TRBD2
V gene: TRBV12-3/TRBV12-4
CDR3 protein: CASRTSGYEQYF
CDR3 DNA: TGTGCCAGTCGTACTAGCGGCTACGAGCAGTACTTC

J gene: TRBJ2-2
clone size: many
D gene: NA
V gene: TRBV5-6
CDR3 protein: CASSSDTGMGVGELFF
CDR3 DNA: TGTGCCAGCAGCTCGGACACGGGGATGGGCGTGGGGGAGCTGTTTTTT

J gene: TRBJ1-1
clone size: NA
D gene: TRBD1
V gene: TRBV5-1
CDR3 protein: CASSYIPRTGGPGYTEAFF
CDR3 DNA: TGCGCCAGCAGCTATATTCCAAGGACAGGGGGCCCAGGGTACACTGAAGCTTTTTTT

J gene: TRBJ2-5
clone size: many
D gene: NA
V gene: TRBV7-2
CDR3 protein: CASSLAGETQYF
CDR3 DNA: TGTGCCAGCAGCTTAGCTGGGGAGACCCAGTACTTC

J gene: TRBJ1-2
clone size: many
D gene: NA
V gene: TRBV20-1
CDR3 protein: CSARDPRTVLYGYTF
CDR3 DNA: TGCAGTGCTAGGGACCCTAGGACGGTCCTCTATGGCTACACCTTC

J gene: TRBJ1-1
clone size: many
D gene: NA
V gene: TRBV3-1
CDR3 protein: CASSQGFPSGRLPTLFF
CDR3 DNA: TGTGCCAGCAGCCAAGGGTTTCCTTCGGGACGGCTCCCGACCCTTTTCTTT

J gene: TRBJ2-3
clone size: many
D gene: TRBD2
V gene: TRBV5-1
CDR3 protein: CASKVAGARDTQYF
CDR3 DNA: TGCGCCAGCAAGGTAGCGGGGGCTAGAGATACGCAGTATTTT

J gene: TRBJ2-4
clone size: many
D gene: NA
V gene: TRBV5-1
CDR3 protein: CASSGTPYGAKNIQYF
CDR3 DNA: TGCGCCAGCAGCGGTACACCTTATGGGGCCAAAAACATTCAGTACTTC

J gene: TRBJ2-2
clone size: NA
D gene: NA
V gene: TRBV25-1
CDR3 protein: CASSEHPLADSGTGELFF
CDR3 DNA: TGTGCCAGCAGTGAACACCCCCTCGCGGACTCGGGGACCGGGGAGCTGTTTTTT

J gene: TRBJ1-5
clone size: NA
D gene: NA
V gene: TRBV15
CDR3 protein: CATSSFSGDQPQHF
CDR3 DNA: TGTGCCACCAGCAGCTTTTCAGGAGATCAGCCCCAGCATTTT

J gene: TRBJ2-7
clone size: many
D gene: TRBD1
V gene: TRBV9
CDR3 protein: CASSDPQGQGAREQYF
CDR3 DNA: TGTGCCAGCAGCGACCCCCAGGGACAGGGGGCTCGGGAGCAGTACTTC

J gene: TRBJ2-3
clone size: many
D gene: TRBD2
V gene: TRBV24-1
CDR3 protein: CATSGTGGKDTQYF
CDR3 DNA: TGTGCCACCAGTGGTACGGGAGGCAAAGATACGCAGTATTTT

J gene: TRBJ1-3
clone size: NA
D gene: NA
V gene: TRBV7-3
CDR3 protein: CAEEGVSSGNTIYF
CDR3 DNA: TGTGCCGAAGAGGGGGTGAGCTCTGGAAACACCATATATTTT

J gene: TRBJ1-5
clone size: NA
D gene: TRBD1
V gene: TRBV10-3
CDR3 protein: CAISESLDRGSQPQHF
CDR3 DNA: TGTGCCATCAGTGAGTCTCTCGACAGGGGGAGTCAGCCCCAGCATTTT

J gene: TRBJ2-7
clone size: many
D gene: TRBD1
V gene: TRBV7-2
CDR3 protein: CASSTTGTAIYAAYF
CDR3 DNA: TGTGCCAGCAGCACCACCGGGACAGCCATATACGCTGCCTACTTC

J gene: TRBJ2-1
clone size: many
D gene: NA
V gene: TRBV5-6
CDR3 protein: CASSLTGEQFF
CDR3 DNA: TGTGCCAGCAGCTTGACAGGCGAGCAGTTCTTC

J gene: TRBJ2-5
clone size: many
D gene: NA
V gene: TRBV5-5
CDR3 protein: CASSLKAETQYF
CDR3 DNA: TGTGCCAGCAGCTTGAAAGCCGAGACCCAGTACTTC

J gene: TRBJ2-3
clone size: many
D gene: NA
V gene: TRBV11-2
CDR3 protein: CASSSSNGNTQYF
CDR3 DNA: TGTGCCAGCAGTTCGTCAAACGGGAATACGCAGTATTTT

J gene: TRBJ2-1
clone size: NA
D gene: TRBD2
V gene: TRBV20-1
CDR3 protein: CSARESGSGGPNDQFF
CDR3 DNA: TGCAGTGCTAGAGAATCGGGGAGCGGGGGGCCCAATGATCAGTTCTTC

J gene: TRBJ1-1
clone size: many
D gene: TRBD1
V gene: TRBV6-6
CDR3 protein: CASSYGTGGGEAFF
CDR3 DNA: TGTGCCAGCAGTTACGGCACAGGGGGAGGGGAAGCTTTCTTT

J gene: TRBJ2-5
clone size: many
D gene: TRBD2
V gene: TRBV7-9
CDR3 protein: CAISTGTSGLQETQYF
CDR3 DNA: TGTGCCATCTCGACCGGGACTAGCGGACTCCAAGAGACCCAGTACTTC

J gene: TRBJ2-1
clone size: many
D gene: NA
V gene: TRBV27
CDR3 protein: CASSLATGSLYNEQFF
CDR3 DNA: TGTGCCAGCAGTTTGGCGACAGGTAGCCTCTACAATGAGCAGTTCTTC

J gene: TRBJ2-5
clone size: many
D gene: NA
V gene: TRBV18
CDR3 protein: CASSPGIGGGETQYF
CDR3 DNA: TGTGCCAGCTCACCAGGGATCGGAGGGGGAGAGACCCAGTACTTC

J gene: TRBJ1-5
clone size: many
D gene: TRBD1
V gene: TRBV6-1
CDR3 protein: CASGAQGDVQPQHF
CDR3 DNA: TGTGCCAGCGGGGCGCAGGGGGATGTTCAGCCCCAGCATTTT

J gene: TRBJ2-7
clone size: many
D gene: TRBD2
V gene: TRBV5-1
CDR3 protein: CASTTGLADSEQYF
CDR3 DNA: TGCGCCAGCACAACGGGACTAGCTGATTCTGAGCAGTACTTC